The clone carrying this T cell receptor beta chain appeared a few times. The sample has other DNA sequences that encode this CDR3 too. This sample was taken from a study of OX40 agonist ivuxolimab in advanced cancers. Trimming pared 5 bases from V and 3 bases from J, leaving 11 bases between. This CDR3 has 13 residues. Germline CDR1 SGHVS, CDR2 FNYEAQ. Some clones are missing from TCRdb's copy, which holds only in-frame ones; the method was immunoSEQ multiplex PCR. The data contain about 83,000 clones, about 89% of them singletons. This sample comprised CD4+ or CD8+ T cells sorted from blood, obtained in a trial of the OX40 agonist ivuxolimab. The chain is built from TRBV7-6 and TRBJ2-7; D may be TRBD1 or TRBD2 (5 bases each). The receptor comes from an adult with an advanced solid tumor such as melanoma, head and neck, liver or kidney cancer. DNA for the CDR3: TGTGCCAGCAGCCCGGGGCCCAACTACGAGCAGTACTTC. Encoded protein: CASSPGPNYEQYF.